The table lists the clone carrying this T cell receptor beta chain with a count of one. Its specificity is unknown. The data were obtained in a study of cytomegalovirus exposure and HLA in healthy donors. Study overall: A preliminary data release comprised around 85 million unique TCRs obtained from HLA-typed donors.

Germline CDR1 and CDR2: GTSNPN and SVGIG (reference sequence). The length of the CDR3 is 17 residues. V dropped 1 base and J dropped 2 bases, with 18 bases sitting between them. The PCR used 60 Vbeta and 13 Jbeta primers. This table comes from immunoSEQ multiplex PCR, and its TCRdb copy is limited to in-frame clones, with some not included. The top ten hold over 8% of the sample, which has 100,000 or so clones, 76% seen once. Study conclusions and caveats: Under in vitro conditions, three CMV-associated chains were confirmed as specific for CMV antigens. In a later analysis, TCR beta V- and J-gene trimming was associated with a missense DCLRE1C variant. In a later analysis, compared with equally common non-associated chains, HLA-associated beta chains were more expanded.

This chain joins TRBV30 and TRBJ1-3, with a tentative D call TRBD1 (6 bases). The specimen sequenced was PBMCs. The receptor was isolated from a man aged 40-49 years in good health and CMV-seropositive. CDR3 bases: TGTGCCTGGAGTGGGGGGTGGGGGGGCGCAGCTGGAAACACCATATATTTT. It yields the protein CAWSGGWGGAAGNTIYF.